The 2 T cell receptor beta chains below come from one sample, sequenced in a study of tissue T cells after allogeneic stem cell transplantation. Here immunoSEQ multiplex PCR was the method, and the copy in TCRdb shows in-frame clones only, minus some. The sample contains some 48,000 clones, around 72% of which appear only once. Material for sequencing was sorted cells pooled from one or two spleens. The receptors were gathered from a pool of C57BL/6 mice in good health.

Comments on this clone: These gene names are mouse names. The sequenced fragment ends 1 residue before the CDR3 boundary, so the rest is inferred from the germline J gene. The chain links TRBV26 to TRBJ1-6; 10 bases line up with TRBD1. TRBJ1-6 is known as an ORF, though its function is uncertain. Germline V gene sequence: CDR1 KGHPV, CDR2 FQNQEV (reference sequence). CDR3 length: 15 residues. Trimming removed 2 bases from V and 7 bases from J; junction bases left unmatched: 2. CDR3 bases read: TGTGCCAGCAGTCTGGGGGACAGGGGAAATTCGCCCCTCTAC. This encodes CASSLGDRGNSPLY. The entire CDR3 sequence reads CASSLGDRGNSPLYF.

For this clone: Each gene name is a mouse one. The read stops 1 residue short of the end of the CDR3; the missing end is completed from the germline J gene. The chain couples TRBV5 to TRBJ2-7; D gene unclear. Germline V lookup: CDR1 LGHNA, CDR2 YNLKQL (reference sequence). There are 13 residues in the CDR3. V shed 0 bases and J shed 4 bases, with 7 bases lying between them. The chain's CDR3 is CASSQEAVYEQYF. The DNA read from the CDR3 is TGTGCCAGCAGCCAAGAGGCAGTTTATGAACAGTAC.